Following are 32 T cell receptor beta chains from one sample sequenced in a study of shared clonotypes between healthy human individuals (dated by TCRdb to about 2020). The method behind the library was the immunoSEQ multiplex PCR assay. In its TCRdb copy, this immuneACCESS table keeps in-frame sequences only and misses some clones. Where compared with another copy, unresolved V genes explain less than half of these, and the others have no known cause. Within this sample are some 2.1 million clones, with approximately 92% of them counted one time only. The leading ten clones occupy under 2% of the sample. CD8 naive samples were obtained by positive selection for CCR7 among CD45RO-negative cells, yielding a CD45RA+CCR7+ population from which TemRA cells were excluded. The specimen was naive CD8+ T cells from PBMCs. Sample cell subset or site, as interpreted from the label and publication: CD45RA+CCR7+. These receptors originate from a man between 18 and 29 years old in good health. Some clones in this sample may be carry-over from other donors' samples.

The V and J genes are TRBV20-1 and TRBJ2-7; no clear D. Trimming took 6 bases from V and 0 from J, leaving 6 bases between them. The CDR3 length is 11 residues. Germline loops: CDR1 DFQATT, CDR2 SNEGSKA (reference sequence). The CDR3 protein is CSAVFSYEQYF. The CDR3 DNA is TGCAGTGCCGTTTTCTCCTACGAGCAGTACTTC.

The V call is TRBV9, the J call TRBJ1-2; no clear D gene. Germline V gives CDR1 SGDLS, CDR2 YYNGEE. There are 13 residues in the CDR3. V gave up 6 bases and J gave up 1 base, with 10 bases separating them. The CDR3 region is CASKPISNYGYTF. The CDR3 DNA reads as TGTGCCAGCAAGCCTATTAGTAACTATGGCTACACCTTC.

The V call is TRBV9, the J call TRBJ1-1; TRBD1 agrees at 8 bases. V trimming: 2 bases; J trimming: 2 bases; junction bases outside the gene matches: 8. The CDR3 has 16 amino acids. Looked up from germline, CDR1 is SGDLS and CDR2 is YYNGEE. CDR3 sequence (DNA): TGTGCCAGCAGCGTCGGACAGGGAGGAGGCAACACTGAAGCTTTCTTT. Its protein product is CASSVGQGGGNTEAFF.

The chain couples TRBV10-3 to TRBJ2-6; D might be TRBD2 (6 bases). Trimming shortened V by 3 bases and J by 8 bases, and 11 bases separated the two germline ends. This CDR3 has 14 residues. Germline V gene lookup returns CDR1 ENHRY and CDR2 SYGVKD. The CDR3 region has the DNA TGTGCCATCAGTGAACCGGGAGCGTCCAACGTCCTGACTTTC. This codes for CAISEPGASNVLTF.

V gene TRBV6-6 combines with J gene TRBJ1-2, with D unresolved. This CDR3 is built from 11 residues. Germline V gene sequence: CDR1 MNHNY, CDR2 SVGAGI (reference sequence). V was pared by 7 bases and J by 4 bases, with 7 bases between. The CDR3 bases are TGTGCCAGCACTGCAGGCTATGGCTACACCTTC. It translates to CASTAGYGYTF.

To note about this clone: One end of the junction does not line up with germline, which may come from a read error. This chain joins TRBV5-1 and TRBJ2-7; TRBD1 aligns across 8 bases. Germline V CDR1 and CDR2: SGHRS, YFSETQ. CDR3 length equals 13 residues. The CDR3 sequence is CASTLTGVGEQYF. The CDR3 bases are TGCGCCAGCACCTTGACAGGGGTGGGCGAGCAGTACTTC.

This clone was observed a single time. V is TRBV5-1 and J is TRBJ1-2; D call uncertain. V lost 3 bases, J lost 7 bases, and 16 bases lay in between. The CDR3 contains 14 residues. Germline CDR1 reads SGHRS; CDR2 reads YFSETQ. The CDR3, as DNA: TGCGCCAGCAGCTCCACACAGACCGTTGGTGGCTACACCTTC. Translation gives CASSSTQTVGGYTF.

The gene calls are TRBV7-8 and TRBJ2-5, with D possibly matching TRBD1 (5 bases). The CDR3 has 15 amino acids. Between the trimmed V and J ends, which lost 8 bases and 5 bases, there was a span of 21 bases. In germline, CDR1 is SGHVS, CDR2 FQNEAQ. CDR3 DNA: TGTGCCAGCGCTTCCCCTGGGCCAGGGTACGAGACCCAGTACTTC. It translates to CASASPGPGYETQYF.

This clone was detected once. V and J are TRBV9 and TRBJ2-1; TRBD2 might be the D (6 bases). Looked up from germline, CDR1 is SGDLS and CDR2 is YYNGEE. V dropped 3 bases and J dropped 4 bases, with 17 bases sitting between them. The CDR3 contains 16 residues. Written as DNA, the CDR3 is TGTGCCAGCAGCGCCTATCAAGGAGGGGTTTACAATGAGCAGTTCTTC. Amino acids: CASSAYQGGVYNEQFF. Combining the CDR3 with reference TRBV9 and TRBJ2-1 gives the whole variable domain DSGVTQTPKHLITATGQRVTLRCSPRSGDLSVYWYQQSLDQGLQFLIQYYNGEERAKGNILERFSAQQFPDLHSELNLSSLELGDSALYFCASSAYQGGVYNEQFFGPGTRLTVL.

The chain couples TRBV28 to TRBJ1-5, with D possibly being TRBD1 (6 bases). Germline V CDR1 and CDR2: MDHEN, SYDVKM. This CDR3 has 17 residues. Trimming left V 5 bases short and J 2 bases short, with 19 bases between. CDR3 in amino acids: CASSLPGPGVGNQPQHF. The CDR3 DNA follows: TGTGCCAGCAGTCTCCCCGGGCCAGGGGTAGGCAATCAGCCCCAGCATTTT. Full variable domain (outside the CDR3, taken from reference TRBV28 and TRBJ1-5): DVKVTQSSRYLVKRTGEKVFLECVQDMDHENMFWYRQDPGLGLRLIYFSYDVKMKEKGDIPEGYSVSREKKERFSLILESASTNQTSMYLCASSLPGPGVGNQPQHFGDGTRLSIL.

This chain links TRBV19 with TRBJ2-2; possible D gene TRBD1, 6 bases. Trimming took 5 bases from V and 5 from J, leaving 12 bases between them. The CDR3 totals 14 residues. Germline CDR1 reads LNHDA; CDR2 reads SQIVND (reference sequence). The CDR3 here is CASSAQQGTGELFF. CDR3 nucleotide sequence: TGTGCCAGTAGTGCTCAACAGGGAACCGGGGAGCTGTTTTTT.

The chain links TRBV6-1 to TRBJ2-2, with D possibly TRBD1 on 5 matching bases. The CDR3 is 16 amino acids. CDR1 is MNHNS, CDR2 SASEGT, per germline. Trimming stripped 1 base from V and 7 bases from J, with 16 bases between. DNA for the CDR3: TGTGCCAGCAGTGAAGGGATTGGACAAAGAGGCGGGGAGCTGTTTTTT. Amino acid sequence: CASSEGIGQRGGELFF.

V usage is TRBV5-6 and J usage is TRBJ1-2, with a tentative D call TRBD1 (6 bases). Germline V gene sequence: CDR1 SGHDT, CDR2 YYEEEE. The CDR3 spans 13 residues. Between the trimmed V and J ends, which lost 2 bases and 8 bases, there was a span of 13 bases. In nucleotides, the CDR3 is TGTGCCAGCAGCTTTGAACAGGGTTGGGGCTACACCTTC. Its protein is CASSFEQGWGYTF.

Regarding this clone: The same CDR3 can be traced to other DNA sequences in this sample. This chain joins TRBV28 and TRBJ2-1; D is ambiguous. Between the trimmed V and J ends, which lost 5 bases and 6 bases, there was a span of 8 bases. CDR3 length: 12 residues. Germline values: CDR1 MDHEN, CDR2 SYDVKM. The CDR3 nucleotides are TGTGCCAGCAGTCCCCTAGGCAATGAGCAGTTCTTC. Protein sequence: CASSPLGNEQFF. Using reference TRBV28 and TRBJ2-1 for the parts outside the CDR3, the full variable domain is DVKVTQSSRYLVKRTGEKVFLECVQDMDHENMFWYRQDPGLGLRLIYFSYDVKMKEKGDIPEGYSVSREKKERFSLILESASTNQTSMYLCASSPLGNEQFFGPGTRLTVL.

This clone was observed once. CDR3 loop: CASSLWPGGSGYTF. The CDR3 DNA reads TGTGCCAGCAGTTTATGGCCAGGGGGTTCTGGCTACACCTTC. The chain employs TRBV27 and TRBJ1-2; 7 positions match TRBD1. CDR3 size: 14 residues. In germline, CDR1 is MNHEY, CDR2 SMNVEV (reference sequence). J was trimmed by 7 bases and V by 1 base; bases with no gene match: 6.

The gene calls are TRBV16 and TRBJ1-5, with D maybe TRBD1 (6 bases). Germline loops: CDR1 KGHSY, CDR2 FQNENV. The CDR3 has 16 residues. V was trimmed by 4 bases and J by 1 base, leaving 14 bases between them. CDR3 sequence: CASSPPGAGSNQPQHF. As DNA, the CDR3 is TGTGCCAGCAGCCCCCCAGGGGCAGGGAGCAATCAGCCCCAGCATTTT.

The genes are TRBV4-1 and TRBJ1-5; TRBD1 matches 8 bases. Germline V gene data show CDR1 as MGHRA and CDR2 as YSYEKL. V lost 5 bases, J lost 3 bases, and 6 bases stayed unmatched. The CDR3 is made up of 15 amino acids. CDR3: CASSTRTGHNQPQHF. The CDR3, as DNA: TGCGCCAGCAGCACCCGGACAGGGCACAATCAGCCCCAGCATTTT.

V is TRBV29-1 and J is TRBJ2-2, with TRBD2 matching over 8 bases. CDR1 is SQVTM and CDR2 is ANQGSEA in the germline V gene. The length of the CDR3 is 15 residues. The junction had 11 bases not matched to a gene; V was cut back by 4 bases and J by 7 bases. The CDR3 loop reads CSVGDGRVLSGELFF. Here the CDR3 DNA reads TGCAGCGTTGGTGACGGGAGGGTACTGAGCGGGGAGCTGTTTTTT.

The J gene is TRBJ2-7, the V gene TRBV28, with D perhaps TRBD2 (5 bases). V was cut by 6 bases and J by 0 bases, with 18 bases left in between. CDR3 length: 16 residues. Germline-derived CDR1 and CDR2 are MDHEN and SYDVKM. DNA of the CDR3: TGTGCCAGCAGCATGACCTTCGGGATTAACTCCTACGAGCAGTACTTC. Its translation is CASSMTFGINSYEQYF.

The chain recombines TRBV19 with TRBJ2-7; TRBD1 aligns across 7 bases. The CDR3 contains 14 residues. J gave up 6 bases and V 5 bases, and 10 bases lay outside the gene matches. Germline lookup yields CDR1 LNHDA and CDR2 SQIVND (reference sequence). Here the CDR3 reads CASSVDRATGEQYF. The CDR3 DNA sequence: TGTGCCAGTAGTGTCGACAGGGCGACCGGCGAGCAGTACTTC.

The rearrangement joins TRBV25-1 to TRBJ2-7, with D perhaps TRBD1 or TRBD2 (6 bases each). The CDR3 is 16 residues long. V lost 7 bases and J 0 bases, leaving 19 bases between the germline ends. From germline, CDR1 is MGHDK and CDR2 SYGVNS. CDR3: CASKRPPGASSYEQYF. In nucleotides, the CDR3 is TGTGCCAGCAAAAGGCCTCCGGGGGCCAGCTCCTACGAGCAGTACTTC.

V and J are TRBV7-2 and TRBJ2-7, with 13 bases aligning to TRBD2. Germline values: CDR1 SGHTA, CDR2 FQGNSA. CDR3 length: 16 amino acids. Germline trimming cut 5 bases from V and 4 bases from J; bases unmatched to any gene: 8. The CDR3 DNA sequence: TGTGCCAGCAGCGTCGCGGGACTAGCGGGGCTATACGAGCAGTACTTC. Protein sequence: CASSVAGLAGLYEQYF. Full variable domain (outside the CDR3, taken from reference TRBV7-2 and TRBJ2-7): GAGVSQSPSNKVTEKGKDVELRCDPISGHTALYWYRQSLGQGLEFLIYFQGNSAPDKSGLPSDRFSAERTGGSVSTLTIQRTQQEDSAVYLCASSVAGLAGLYEQYFGPGTRLTVT.

The gene calls are TRBV27 and TRBJ2-1; 8 bases match TRBD1. The germline V gene encodes CDR1 MNHEY and CDR2 SMNVEV (reference sequence). J lost 5 bases, V lost 6 bases, and 9 bases had no gene match. The CDR3 length is 15 residues. CDR3 nucleotide sequence: TGTGCCAGCAGCCGCGTCGGGACAGGCAACAATGAGCAGTTCTTC. Encoded protein: CASSRVGTGNNEQFF.

The chain joins TRBV7-3 to TRBJ2-1; perhaps TRBD2 as D (6 bases). CDR3 length: 13 amino acids. V was clipped by 2 bases and J by 6 bases, with 8 bases between them. Germline V gene lookup returns CDR1 SGHTA and CDR2 FQGTGA. This chain's CDR3 is CASSLAGFNEQFF. The DNA for the CDR3 is TGTGCCAGCAGCTTAGCGGGGTTCAATGAGCAGTTCTTC.

The gene calls are TRBV14 and TRBJ2-7; 9 bases are a match to TRBD2. CDR3 length: 16 amino acids. Germline V gene lookup returns CDR1 SGHDN and CDR2 FVKESK. V shed 0 bases, J shed 3 bases, and the junction held 6 bases outside the gene matches. The CDR3 here is CASSQDSGGRVYEQYF. The CDR3 DNA reads TGTGCCAGCAGCCAAGATAGTGGCGGGAGGGTCTACGAGCAGTACTTC.

This clone was seen only once. This rearrangement joins TRBV4-3 to TRBJ2-7; no firm D call. Germline V gives CDR1 LGHNA, CDR2 YSLEER. This CDR3 comprises 14 residues. V was shortened by 1 base and J by 3 bases, with 10 bases between the two germline ends. CDR3 sequence reads: CASSQANRDYEQYF. The DNA of the CDR3 is TGCGCCAGCAGCCAAGCGAACAGAGACTACGAGCAGTACTTC.

The chain couples TRBV27 to TRBJ2-1; D is perhaps TRBD1 (6 bases). The CDR3 totals 13 residues. CDR1 MNHEY and CDR2 SMNVEV come from the germline V gene (reference sequence). V was shortened by 4 bases and J by 7 bases, with 11 bases between the two germline ends. The CDR3 loop is CASSWAGENEQFF. The DNA of the CDR3 is TGTGCCAGCAGTTGGGCAGGGGAAAATGAGCAGTTCTTC.

For this clone: This CDR3 is also generated by other DNA sequences in the sample. The V gene is TRBV9, the J gene TRBJ1-5; the D is unclear. CDR1 and CDR2 (germline): SGDLS, YYNGEE. The CDR3 contains 14 residues. Trimming removed 2 bases at V and 1 base at J, with 7 bases between. In DNA, the CDR3 is TGTGCCAGCAGCGTCGGACGGAGCAATCAGCCCCAGCATTTT. It is translated as CASSVGRSNQPQHF.

This chain links TRBV28 with TRBJ1-1; D remains ambiguous. V was shortened by 5 bases and J by 1 base, with 14 bases between the two germline ends. This CDR3 region has 15 residues. CDR1 and CDR2 from the germline V gene are MDHEN and SYDVKM. CDR3 residues: CASSVDPRGNTEAFF. The CDR3 bases are TGTGCCAGCAGTGTAGACCCGCGGGGGAACACTGAAGCTTTCTTT. Combining the CDR3 with reference TRBV28 and TRBJ1-1 gives the whole variable domain DVKVTQSSRYLVKRTGEKVFLECVQDMDHENMFWYRQDPGLGLRLIYFSYDVKMKEKGDIPEGYSVSREKKERFSLILESASTNQTSMYLCASSVDPRGNTEAFFGQGTRLTVV.

The rearrangement links TRBV15 to TRBJ2-7, with 11 bases fitting TRBD1. The CDR3 has 14 amino acids. Germline assignment: CDR1 LNHNV and CDR2 YYDKDF (reference sequence). V was pared by 9 bases and J by 6 bases, with 10 bases of the junction left unmatched. DNA for the CDR3: TGTGCCACTGCGTGGGGACAGGGGGGGCGCGAGCAGTACTTC. It translates to CATAWGQGGREQYF.

Worth noting for this clone: Other DNA sequences of this sample code for an identical CDR3. The J gene is TRBJ2-7, the V gene TRBV6-6; D gene unclear. The CDR3 is made up of 13 amino acids. CDR1 MNHNY and CDR2 SVGAGI come from the germline V gene (reference sequence). Trimming stripped 0 bases from V and 3 bases from J, with 6 bases between. The DNA of the CDR3 is TGTGCCAGCAGTTACTCTTCCAGCTACGAGCAGTACTTC. This sequence encodes CASSYSSSYEQYF.

In regard to this clone: This sample includes further DNA sequences coding for the same CDR3. The CDR3 spells CASTLGGSSYNEQFF. Written as DNA, the CDR3 is TGTGCCAGTACCCTAGGGGGGAGCTCCTACAATGAGCAGTTCTTC. The chain links TRBV19 to TRBJ2-1, with D perhaps TRBD1 or TRBD2 (6 bases each). V lost 7 bases and J lost 0, with 13 bases in between. This CDR3 comprises 15 residues. Per germline, CDR1 LNHDA and CDR2 SQIVND (reference sequence).